This TCR beta chain stems from a study of blood T cell repertoires in COVID-19. The overall study: COVID-19 samples from acute and convalescent phases originated in the United States, Italy and Spain.

This CDR3 is 13 amino acids long. Germline CDR1 LNHDA, CDR2 SQIVND (reference sequence). Deletions cut 1 base from V and 11 bases from J, with 9 bases between. In the original processing: Scientists estimated how many nucleated cells there were by amplifying reference gene primers. Profiled with immunoSEQ multiplex PCR; TCRdb holds only in-frame clones, not every one. That table furnishes V, J and clone size, whereas the DNA furnished D and trimming. Of roughly 120,000 clones listed, 90% are singletons. The specimen sequenced was peripheral blood. This chain joins TRBV19 and TRBJ1-6; no clear D gene. The sequence was obtained from a middle-aged man with active COVID-19. The CDR3 reads CASSIGAVAPLHF. The CDR3 bases are TGTGCCAGTAGTATAGGCGCGGTTGCACCCCTCCACTTT.